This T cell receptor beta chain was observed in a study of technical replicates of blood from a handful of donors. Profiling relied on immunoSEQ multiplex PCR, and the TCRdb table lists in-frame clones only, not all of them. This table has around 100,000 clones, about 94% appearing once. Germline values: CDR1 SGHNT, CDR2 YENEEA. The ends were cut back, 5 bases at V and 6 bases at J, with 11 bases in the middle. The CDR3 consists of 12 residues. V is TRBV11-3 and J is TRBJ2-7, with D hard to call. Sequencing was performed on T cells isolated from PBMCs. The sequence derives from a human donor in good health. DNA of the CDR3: TGTGCCAGCAGCCGGAGCGACGGCGAGCAGTACTTC. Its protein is CASSRSDGEQYF.